Listed below are T cell receptor beta chains from one sample, sequenced in a study of blood T cell repertoires in COVID-19. Only in-frame clones appear in the TCRdb table, and some are missing; sequencing was by immunoSEQ multiplex PCR. Of about 410,000 clones in the sample, 90% were seen once. The sample taken for sequencing was PBMCs or T cells enriched from blood (not recorded which). These receptors were obtained from a man younger than 30 who had recovered from COVID-19. CDR3s include the opening cysteine and the closing phenylalanine or tryptophan. Each record gives: J gene, clone size, V gene, CDR3 protein. The listing skips clone size in some rows; elsewhere it reads once, few, many or a size class.

TRBJ2-5	.	TRBV30	CAWRRQIQETQYF
TRBJ2-2	.	TRBV3-1/TRBV3-2	CASSPYGRGGNTGELFF
TRBJ1-5	many	TRBV6-1	CASSEGTEIQPQHF
TRBJ2-7	once	TRBV4-1	CASSQETGIPYEQYF
TRBJ2-2	.	TRBV7-9	CASSPITGELFF
TRBJ2-5	.	TRBV6-5	CASSRGRSSQETQYF
TRBJ1-2	.	TRBV27	CASSLTGTGPNYGYTF
TRBJ1-2	.	TRBV12-3/TRBV12-4	CASSQRTGYTF
TRBJ1-4	.	TRBV13	CASSLGGRGNEKLFF
TRBJ2-7	.	TRBV13	CASSLVFGGPGYEQYF
TRBJ1-1	.	TRBV12-3/TRBV12-4	CASSFQGRTEAFF
TRBJ2-1	.	TRBV7-9	CASSFTSSYNEQFF